This is a list of T cell receptor beta chains from one sample in a study of cytotoxic CD8 clonotypes in ibrutinib-treated CLL. Sequencing was performed with immunoSEQ multiplex PCR; in TCRdb, only in-frame clones are kept and a portion is missing. The table lists roughly 250,000 clones, 70% of them singletons. The sample consisted of PBMCs, taken after 24 months of ibrutinib treatment. Receptor source: a human donor with chronic lymphocytic leukemia. Each CDR3 is given with its conserved first and last residue. Clone size, where shown, is once, few, many, or a class for clones that have expanded.

clone size,V gene,CDR3 protein
few,TRBV6-5,CASSPLDSPTYEQYF
-,TRBV11-2,CASRELAGPPGQFF
few,TRBV7-3,CASSLDVGLGQFF
-,TRBV9,CASSVEASPNEQYF
-,TRBV7-2,CASSLFPGHNEQFF
-,TRBV28,CASSLQGTGGYTF
-,TRBV30,CAWRGGPYEQYF
-,TRBV9,CATRQGNTGELFF
-,TRBV27,CASSLSLGGKSSYNEQFF
-,TRBV7-9,CATGAGSNQPQHF